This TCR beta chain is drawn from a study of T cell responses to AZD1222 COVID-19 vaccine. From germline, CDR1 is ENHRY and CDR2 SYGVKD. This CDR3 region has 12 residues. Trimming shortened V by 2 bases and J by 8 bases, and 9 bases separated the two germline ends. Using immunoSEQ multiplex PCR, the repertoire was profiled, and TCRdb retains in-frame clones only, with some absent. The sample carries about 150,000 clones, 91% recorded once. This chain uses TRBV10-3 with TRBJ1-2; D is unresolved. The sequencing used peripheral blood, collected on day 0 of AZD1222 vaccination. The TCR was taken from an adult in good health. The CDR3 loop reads CAISEVPTGYTF. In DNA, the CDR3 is TGTGCCATCAGTGAGGTTCCAACCGGCTACACCTTC.